This TCR beta chain was obtained from a study of neoadjuvant anti-PD-1 for oral cavity cancer. At the level of the study: Patients without progression received a fourth nivolumab dose around day 43, then surgical resection on days 50-56.

The CDR3 is 17 amino acids. The V gene lost 2 bases and the J gene lost 0 bases, with 12 bases spanning the gap. Germline V gene sequence: CDR1 SGHRS, CDR2 YFSETQ. Stage II-IVA oral cavity squamous cell carcinoma was new and untreated by systemic or radiation therapy. Study results and caveats: Post-nivolumab, blood T cell clonality was significantly elevated in non-responders.

Most PBMC samples had roughly 0.45 ug input DNA in six replicates. Here immunoSEQ multiplex PCR was the method, and the copy in TCRdb shows in-frame clones only, minus some. The sample records about 62,000 clones, approximately 80% being singletons. Comment on this clone: Its specificity is unknown.

The input for sequencing was PBMCs, taken before nivolumab (anti-PD-1) treatment. This sequence was found in a person between 40 and 80 years old with oral cavity squamous cell carcinoma. The chain joins TRBV5-1 to TRBJ1-6; the D gene is possibly TRBD1 (5 bases). The CDR3 region is CASSFDSPHSYNSPLHF. For the CDR3, the DNA is TGCGCCAGCAGCTTTGACAGCCCACACTCCTATAATTCACCCCTCCACTTT.